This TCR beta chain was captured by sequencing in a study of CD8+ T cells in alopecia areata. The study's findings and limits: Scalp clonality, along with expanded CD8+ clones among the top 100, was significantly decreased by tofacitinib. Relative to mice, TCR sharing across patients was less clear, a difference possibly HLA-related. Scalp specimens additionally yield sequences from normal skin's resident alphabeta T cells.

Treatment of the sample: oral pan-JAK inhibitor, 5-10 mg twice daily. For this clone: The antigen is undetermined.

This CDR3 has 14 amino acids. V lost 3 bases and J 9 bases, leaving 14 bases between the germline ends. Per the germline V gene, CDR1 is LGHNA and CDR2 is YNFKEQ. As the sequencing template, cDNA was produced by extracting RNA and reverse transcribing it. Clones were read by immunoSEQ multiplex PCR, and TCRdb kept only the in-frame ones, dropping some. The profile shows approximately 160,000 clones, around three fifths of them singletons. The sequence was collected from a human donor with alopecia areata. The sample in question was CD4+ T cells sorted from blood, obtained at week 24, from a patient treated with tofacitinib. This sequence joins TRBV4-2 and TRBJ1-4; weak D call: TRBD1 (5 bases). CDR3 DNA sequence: TGTGCCAGCAGCCAGGGGGGAATGAGTAAAAAACTGTTTTTT. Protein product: CASSQGGMSKKLFF.